The entry that follows covers one T cell receptor (beta chain) sequence. What it binds is unknown. Germline CDR1 and CDR2: SGHTA and FQGNSA. There are 14 residues in the CDR3. The V and J ends lost 5 bases and 5 bases, in that order; junction bases with no gene match: 4. This table comes from immunoSEQ multiplex PCR, and its TCRdb copy is limited to in-frame clones, with some not included. This table holds approximately 2,300,000 clones, 85% to 95% found once. This sample is drawn from a study of shared clonotypes between healthy human individuals. In the study overall: Each donor had three CD4 naive, three CD4 memory, two CD8 naive and one CD8 memory plate. Study-wide results and limits: All-four-donor shared clonotypes had higher generation probabilities than non-shared clonotypes did. Few donors limited the genetic and exposure-history diversity represented. The study generally estimated greater richness for naive than memory subsets.

Input material: naive CD4+ T cells from PBMCs. Indicated subset: CD45RA+ positively selected. This chain connects TRBV7-2 to TRBJ1-5, with 9 nucleotides matching TRBD1. This receptor was obtained from a man between 18 and 35 years old in good health. Some clones in this sample may be carry-over from other donors' samples. CDR3 protein: CASSHRQGDQPQHF. The CDR3 DNA is TGTGCCAGCAGCCACCGACAGGGGGATCAGCCCCAGCATTTT.